This TCR beta chain was identified during a study of blood T cell repertoires in COVID-19. As handled by the study authors: Amplification of reference gene primers provided the estimated nucleated cell counts. Assay used: immunoSEQ multiplex PCR; TCRdb lists only in-frame clones, some missing. V and J calls and clone size are given by that table; D and trimming were obtained from the DNA. The sample records some 460,000 clones, about 85% being singletons. The V end lost 1 base, the J end lost 5 bases, and 15 bases lay between the germline ends. The CDR3 is 16 residues long. Germline CDR1 reads MGHDK; CDR2 reads SYGVNS. Participants, about 18 to 90 years old, spanned some 23 US areas.

The TCR comes from a woman aged 18-30 years with acute COVID-19. V gene TRBV25-1 combines with J gene TRBJ2-1; possible D gene TRBD1, 7 bases. What was sequenced was PBMCs or T cells enriched from blood (not recorded which). The CDR3 region is CASSELWQGGHNEQFF. The CDR3 bases are TGTGCCAGCAGTGAATTGTGGCAGGGGGGTCACAATGAGCAGTTCTTC.